This T cell receptor (beta chain) emerged from a study of CD8+ T cells in alopecia areata. Overall study: The protocol delivered tofacitinib for 6 to 18 months, then withdrew it for 6 months.

Treatment indicated: oral pan-JAK inhibitor, 5-10 mg twice daily. A note on this clone: Its antigen is undetermined.

RNA was extracted and reverse transcribed into cDNA as the sequencing template. Assay used: immunoSEQ multiplex PCR; TCRdb lists only in-frame clones, some missing. The data contain about 180,000 clones, approximately 55% of them singletons. Broader study findings: Clonality exceeded that of normal scalp in lesional scalp, most notably in alopecia totalis/universalis.

CDR3 length: 11 residues. Trimming left V 5 bases short and J 0 bases short, with 3 bases between. CDR1 and CDR2 (germline): GTSNPN, SVGIG (reference sequence). The source material was CD8+ T cells sorted from blood, sampled at week 24, from a patient treated with tofacitinib. The chain recombines TRBV30 with TRBJ2-3; D unresolved. The receptor comes from a human donor with alopecia areata. DNA of the CDR3: TGTGCCTGGGGAAGCACAGATACGCAGTATTTT. This gives the protein CAWGSTDTQYF.